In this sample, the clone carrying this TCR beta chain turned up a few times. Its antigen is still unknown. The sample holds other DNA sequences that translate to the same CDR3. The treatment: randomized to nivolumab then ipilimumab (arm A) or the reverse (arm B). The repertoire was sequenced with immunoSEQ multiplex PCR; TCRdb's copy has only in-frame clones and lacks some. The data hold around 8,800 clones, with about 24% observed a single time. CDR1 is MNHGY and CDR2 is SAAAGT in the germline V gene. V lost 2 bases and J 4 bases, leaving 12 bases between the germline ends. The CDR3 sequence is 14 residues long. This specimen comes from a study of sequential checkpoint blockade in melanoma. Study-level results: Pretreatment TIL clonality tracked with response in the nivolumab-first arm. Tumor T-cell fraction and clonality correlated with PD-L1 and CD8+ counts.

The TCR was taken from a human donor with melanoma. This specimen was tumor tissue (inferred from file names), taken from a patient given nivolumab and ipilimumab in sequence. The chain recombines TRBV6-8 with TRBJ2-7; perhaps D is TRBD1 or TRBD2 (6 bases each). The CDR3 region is CASSYGGGGYEQYF. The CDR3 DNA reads TGTGCCAGCAGTTACGGCGGAGGGGGATACGAGCAGTACTTC.